This T cell receptor beta chain was identified during a study of CD8+ T cells in alopecia areata. RNA was extracted and reverse transcribed into cDNA as the sequencing template. The table came from immunoSEQ multiplex PCR; TCRdb's copy has only in-frame clones and leaves some out. The sample holds approximately 99,000 clones, 55% to 70% seen once. The table lists this clone with a count of one. Its antigen remains unidentified. Germline-derived CDR1 and CDR2 are MNHEY and SMNVEV (reference sequence). This CDR3 region has 14 residues. The J segment lost 3 bases and the V segment lost 6 bases, leaving 7 bases of the junction unmatched. CD4+ and CD8+ T cells were sorted from PBMCs stained for CD3, CD4 and CD8. Study outcomes and limitations: TCRs were shared less clearly across patients than in mice, possibly for HLA-related reasons.

This receptor was identified in a human donor with alopecia areata. This chain joins TRBV27 and TRBJ1-2; the match to TRBD1 covers 7 bases. The specimen was NKG2D-low CD8+ T cells sorted from blood. The CDR3 region is CASRRQGGDYGYTF. The CDR3 bases are TGTGCCAGCAGAAGACAGGGTGGGGACTATGGCTACACCTTC.